This TCR beta chain stems from a study of blood T cell repertoires in COVID-19. Study-level information: Sources were T cells, B-cell-depleted T cells, or PBMCs; the material itself was cDNA or gDNA.

The Seattle site enrolled patients during active infection and followed them longitudinally. Method: immunoSEQ multiplex PCR; TCRdb's copy keeps in-frame clones and lacks some. Of about 360,000 clones listed, around nine tenths are singletons. Trimming stripped 7 bases from V and 4 bases from J, with 14 bases between. The CDR3 has 14 amino acids. The germline V gene has CDR1 SGHRS and CDR2 YFSETQ. The clonotype was recovered from a woman aged 55-75 years with COVID-19, enrolled during active disease. Input material: peripheral blood. The chain combines TRBV5-1 with TRBJ2-2; D perhaps matches TRBD2 (7 bases). This CDR3 is CASAKGEGTGELFF. CDR3 nucleotides: TGCGCCAGCGCCAAGGGGGAGGGCACCGGGGAGCTGTTTTTT.